This T cell receptor beta chain was identified during a study of CXCR3-negative and CXCR3-positive naive CD8 T cells. Overall study: The study obtained around 150 million TRB reads, about 1.5 +/- 0.3 million per library. Study-wide points: Comparison of naive cells showed more hydrophobic TRB CDR3s in CXCR3-positive than in CXCR3-negative naive cells. Whereas both naive subsets had comparably high diversity, memory CD8+ cells had much lower diversity.

Germline-derived CDR1 and CDR2 are MNHEY and SVGAGI. The CDR3 totals 16 residues. Concerning this clonotype: Antigen unknown.

5' RACE that incorporated UMI labels was used to prepare the TRB cDNA libraries. TCRdb derives one entry per CDR3 protein from the 5' RACE reads, leaving out DNA. Across tens of thousands of distinct CDR3 sequences, the top ten clones capture approximately 0.58% of the sample. This receptor was identified in a human donor in good health. Some clones in this sample may be carry-over from other donors' samples. Sequences were obtained from naive CXCR3+ CD8+ T cells from blood. Subset in this sample: CD45RO-CCR7+CD27+CD95- naive CD8+ T cells expressing CXCR3 (TNR3+). The rearrangement links TRBV6-5 to TRBJ2-1; the D gene TCRdb calls, TRBD1, cannot be checked with no DNA. This CDR3 is CASRFSTGDPNNEQFF.